The 24 T cell receptor beta chains reported below all come from one sample, sequenced in a study of T-cell memory formation after mild COVID-19. TCRdb re-called the 5' RACE reads with MiXCR, one entry per CDR3 protein. The repertoire consists of more than 300,000 distinct CDR3 sequences, with approximately 14% occurring once and the leading ten covering 22%. Input material: PBMCs or a T cell subset sorted from them (not recorded which). The receptors originated from a man in his late teens or twenties who had mild COVID-19 (a few samples of this study predate the infection). Cell type and time point are not known.

V gene TRBV9 combines with J gene TRBJ1-2; D possibly corresponds to TRBD1 (5 bases). V was trimmed by 4 bases and J by 8 bases, leaving 12 bases between them. Germline lookup yields CDR1 SGDLS and CDR2 YYNGEE. The CDR3 is 12 residues long. Here the CDR3 reads CASSQGSLGYTF. In nucleotides, the CDR3 is TGTGCCAGCAGCCAGGGTTCTTTGGGCTACACCTTC.

This clonotype was recorded at least ten times. The chain recombines TRBV6-5 with TRBJ2-5, with a tentative D call TRBD1 (5 bases). V was trimmed by 2 bases and J by 2 bases, leaving 12 bases between them. Germline-derived CDR1 and CDR2 are MNHEY and SVGAGI. The CDR3 contains 15 residues. The chain's CDR3 is CASSYQGALQETQYF. As DNA, the CDR3 is TGTGCCAGCAGTTACCAGGGTGCGTTACAAGAGACCCAGTACTTC.

The J gene is TRBJ2-1, the V gene TRBV12-3 or TRBV12-4, with 13 positions matching TRBD2. The junction had 4 bases not matched to a gene; V was cut back by 5 bases and J by 6 bases. This CDR3 region has 15 residues. The CDR3 reads CASSGGLAGPNEQFF. Here the CDR3 DNA reads TGTGCCAGCAGTGGGGGACTAGCGGGGCCCAATGAGCAGTTCTTC.

This clonotype showed up many times. CDR3: CASSLRSGGEQYV. The DNA of the CDR3 is TGTGCCAGCAGTTTAAGGTCAGGCGGCGAGCAGTACGTC. The chain uses TRBV12-3 or TRBV12-4 and TRBJ2-7; D is ambiguous. The length of the CDR3 is 13 residues. Trimming removed 2 bases at V and 6 bases at J, with 11 bases between.

The chain recombines TRBV5-4 with TRBJ1-6, with 7 bases aligning to TRBD1. The CDR3 runs 13 residues. Trimming cost V 7 bases and J 4 bases; bases outside gene matches: 2. Germline V lookup: CDR1 SGHNT, CDR2 YYREEE (reference sequence). The CDR3: CASGQDYNSPLHF. The CDR3, as DNA: TGTGCCAGCGGACAGGATTATAATTCACCCCTCCACTTT.

This clonotype has more than one count but fewer than ten. The V and J genes are TRBV29-1 and TRBJ1-2; possibly TRBD1 for D (5 bases). V lost 3 bases and J 3 bases, leaving 11 bases between the germline ends. CDR3 length equals 13 residues. Looked up from germline, CDR1 is SQVTM and CDR2 is ANQGSEA. The CDR3 protein is CSVDEGTYYGYTF. As DNA, the CDR3 is TGCAGCGTTGACGAAGGGACCTACTATGGCTACACCTTC.

This clonotype was seen a few times. CDR3 nucleotides: TGTGCCAGCAGCCAAGTCTTGGGACCTAACTATGGCTACACCTTC. This codes for CASSQVLGPNYGYTF. The J gene is TRBJ1-2, the V gene TRBV3-1, with a tentative D call TRBD1 (5 bases). V was pared by 1 base and J by 0 bases, with 9 bases between. The germline V gene has CDR1 LGHDT and CDR2 YNNKEL (reference sequence). The CDR3 has 15 amino acids.

The chain joins TRBV9 to TRBJ2-6; D gene uncertain. The CDR3 has 16 residues. The ends were cut back, 5 bases at V and 0 bases at J, with 12 bases in the middle. From germline, CDR1 is SGDLS and CDR2 YYNGEE. The chain's CDR3 is CASRGSDPSGANVLTF. The CDR3 DNA follows: TGTGCCAGCAGAGGTTCTGACCCCTCTGGGGCCAACGTCCTGACTTTC.

In this sample, this clonotype turned up a few times. The rearrangement uses TRBV7-9 and TRBJ1-2; D gene ambiguous. The V end was cut by 1 base, the J end by 7 bases, with 7 bases between. The germline gives CDR1 SEHNR, CDR2 FQNEAQ (reference sequence). The CDR3 loop spans 12 amino acids. The CDR3 spells CASSLVSLGYTF. CDR3 sequence (DNA): TGTGCCAGCAGCTTAGTCTCCCTTGGCTACACCTTC.

This chain uses TRBV3-1 with TRBJ1-2; D is unresolved. CDR3 size: 12 residues. V was shortened by 1 base and J by 6 bases, with 6 bases between the two germline ends. Germline values: CDR1 LGHDT, CDR2 YNNKEL (reference sequence). CDR3 region: CASSQGVDGYTF. In DNA form, the CDR3 reads TGTGCCAGCAGCCAAGGGGTAGATGGCTACACCTTC.

This chain joins TRBV9 and TRBJ2-2; no firm D call. The CDR3 contains 13 residues. V lost 4 bases, J lost 5 bases, and 9 bases lay in between. Germline CDR1 SGDLS, CDR2 YYNGEE. CDR3 in amino acids: CASSIDNTGELFF. The CDR3 bases are TGTGCCAGCAGCATTGACAATACCGGGGAGCTGTTTTTT.

The V gene is TRBV20-1, the J gene TRBJ2-7, with 7 bases aligning to TRBD2. The CDR3 runs 15 residues. Unmatched junction bases numbered 12, after V lost 0 bases and J lost 7 bases. In germline, CDR1 is DFQATT, CDR2 SNEGSKA (reference sequence). This chain's CDR3 is CSARELAGVLWEQYV. CDR3 nucleotide sequence: TGCAGTGCTAGAGAATTGGCGGGAGTCTTGTGGGAGCAGTACGTC.

The V call is TRBV7-3, the J call TRBJ1-1, with D tentatively TRBD1 (5 bases). The V gene's germline CDR1 is SGHTA and CDR2 FQGTGA. The V end lost 5 bases, the J end lost 7 bases, and 20 bases lay between the germline ends. This CDR3 has 15 residues. CDR3 DNA: TGTGCCAGCAGCCCCCGGGACGGGCGACGGGGTGAAGCTTTCTTT. Translating gives CASSPRDGRRGEAFF. The full variable domain, with the rest looked up from reference TRBV7-3 and TRBJ1-1, is GAGVSQTPSNKVTEKGKYVELRCDPISGHTALYWYRQSLGQGPEFLIYFQGTGAADDSGLPNDRFFAVRPEGSVSTLKIQRTERGDSAVYLCASSPRDGRRGEAFFGQGTRLTVV.

The chain employs TRBV7-8 and TRBJ2-7; perhaps TRBD1 as D (5 bases). Deletions cut 1 base from V and 4 bases from J, with 14 bases between. The CDR3 extends over 15 amino acids. Germline values: CDR1 SGHVS, CDR2 FQNEAQ. The CDR3 here is CASSLGPQAGYEQYV. In DNA, the CDR3 is TGTGCCAGCAGCTTAGGCCCACAGGCCGGGTACGAGCAGTACGTC.

This clonotype was counted once. J is TRBJ1-5 and V is TRBV7-3; D might be TRBD1 (5 bases). Germline CDR1 SGHTA, CDR2 FQGTGA. Trimming shortened V by 5 bases and J by 4 bases, and 15 bases separated the two germline ends. The CDR3 covers 15 residues. The CDR3 sequence is CASSPTGLTNQPQHF. The CDR3 DNA reads TGTGCCAGCAGCCCCACGGGACTCACGAATCAGCCCCAGCATTTT. The full variable domain, its missing parts supplied by reference TRBV7-3 and TRBJ1-5, is GAGVSQTPSNKVTEKGKYVELRCDPISGHTALYWYRQSLGQGPEFLIYFQGTGAADDSGLPNDRFFAVRPEGSVSTLKIQRTERGDSAVYLCASSPTGLTNQPQHFGDGTRLSIL.

The rearrangement links TRBV7-8 to TRBJ2-2; maybe TRBD2 (6 bases). CDR3 size: 16 residues. Germline V gives CDR1 SGHVS, CDR2 FQNEAQ. Trimming shortened V by 5 bases and J by 5 bases, and 18 bases separated the two germline ends. CDR3 region: CASSRRRAATTGELFF. The CDR3 DNA reads as TGTGCCAGCAGCCGAAGGAGGGCAGCAACAACCGGGGAGCTGTTTTTT.

The chain uses TRBV20-1 and TRBJ1-2; 8 bases are a match to TRBD1. With 4 bases clipped from V and 0 bases from J, the junction kept 7 bases outside the gene matches. This CDR3 contains 15 residues. The V gene's germline CDR1 is DFQATT and CDR2 SNEGSKA (reference sequence). The DNA for the CDR3 is TGCAGTGCTATCTCCGAACAGGGGGCTAACTATGGCTACACCTTC. Translation gives CSAISEQGANYGYTF.

This chain links TRBV6-5 with TRBJ2-1; 9 bases align to TRBD2. V shed 0 bases, J shed 6 bases, and the junction held 3 bases outside the gene matches. The CDR3 loop spans 15 amino acids. Germline V CDR1 and CDR2: MNHEY, SVGAGI. This chain's CDR3 is CASSYSASGVNEQFF. The CDR3 DNA follows: TGTGCCAGCAGTTACTCGGCTAGCGGGGTCAATGAGCAGTTCTTC.

The sample holds many counts of this clonotype. The rearrangement joins TRBV5-1 to TRBJ2-7; D perhaps matches TRBD2 (5 bases). Germline V CDR1 and CDR2: SGHRS, YFSETQ. V lost 0 bases to trimming and J lost 6 bases, with 10 bases between them. The CDR3 consists of 13 residues. This CDR3 is CASSLGAEGEQYF. The CDR3 DNA sequence: TGCGCCAGCAGCTTGGGGGCCGAGGGCGAGCAGTACTTC.

The V call is TRBV5-1, the J call TRBJ2-5; 8 nucleotides align to TRBD1. This CDR3 spans 14 amino acids. Germline V gene sequence: CDR1 SGHRS, CDR2 YFSETQ. Unmatched junction bases numbered 10, after V lost 7 bases and J lost 5 bases. The chain's CDR3 is CASGGQGVAETQYF. The CDR3 bases are TGCGCCAGCGGTGGACAGGGTGTCGCGGAGACCCAGTACTTC.

The table lists this clonotype with many counts. The chain uses TRBV7-2 and TRBJ2-1; possibly TRBD2 for D (7 bases). Trimming stripped 0 bases from V and 7 bases from J, with 16 bases between. CDR3 length equals 16 residues. Germline lookup yields CDR1 SGHTA and CDR2 FQGNSA. Here the CDR3 DNA reads TGTGCCAGCAGCTTAGCGTTGAGGGGGGGAGCAAATGAGCAGTTCTTC. This encodes CASSLALRGGANEQFF.

The chain joins TRBV5-1 to TRBJ2-7, with 8 nucleotides matching TRBD1. Per germline, CDR1 SGHRS and CDR2 YFSETQ. CDR3 length equals 13 residues. Trimming took 6 bases from V and 0 from J; bases not matched to a gene: 2. As DNA, the CDR3 is TGCGCCAGCATGGACAGGGTCTCCTACGAGCAGTACTTC. It encodes CASMDRVSYEQYF.

CDR3 protein: CASSLGAARFTDTQYF. DNA of the CDR3: TGCGCCAGCAGCTTGGGGGCCGCGCGATTCACAGATACGCAGTATTTT. V and J are TRBV5-1 and TRBJ2-3, with D hard to call. There are 16 residues in the CDR3. Trimming took off 0 bases at V and 2 bases at J, with 13 bases between the two ends. Germline V lookup: CDR1 SGHRS, CDR2 YFSETQ.

This clonotype has a handful of counts. V usage is TRBV5-4 and J usage is TRBJ2-7, with 7 nucleotides matching TRBD2. Losses at the gene ends were 3 bases for V and 1 base for J; bases not matched to a gene: 1. CDR3 length: 13 residues. The germline CDR1 and CDR2 sequences are SGHNT and YYREEE (reference sequence). The DNA for the CDR3 is TGTGCCAGCAGCTGGCGGGGGTCCTACGAGCAGTACTTC. Its protein product is CASSWRGSYEQYF. The complete variable domain, with remaining parts taken from reference TRBV5-4 and TRBJ2-7, reads ETGVTQSPTHLIKTRGQQVTLRCSSQSGHNTVSWYQQALGQGPQFIFQYYREEENGRGNFPPRFSGLQFPNYSSELNVNALELDDSALYLCASSWRGSYEQYFGPGTRLTVT.